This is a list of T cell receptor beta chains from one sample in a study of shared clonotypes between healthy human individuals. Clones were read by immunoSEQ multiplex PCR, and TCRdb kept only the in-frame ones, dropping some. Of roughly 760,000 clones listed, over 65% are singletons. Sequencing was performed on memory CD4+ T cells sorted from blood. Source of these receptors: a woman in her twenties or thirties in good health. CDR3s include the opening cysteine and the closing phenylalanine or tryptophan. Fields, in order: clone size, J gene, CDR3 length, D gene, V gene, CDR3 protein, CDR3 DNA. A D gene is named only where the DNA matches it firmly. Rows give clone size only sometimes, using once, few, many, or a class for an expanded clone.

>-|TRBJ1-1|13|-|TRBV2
CASIGGLYTEAFF
TGTGCCAGCATAGGCGGCCTATACACTGAAGCTTTCTTT
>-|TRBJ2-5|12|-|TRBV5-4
CASSLDEETQYF
TGTGCCAGCAGCTTGGATGAGGAGACCCAGTACTTC
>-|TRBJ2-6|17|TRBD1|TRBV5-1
CASSMTGGASGANVLTF
TGCGCCAGCAGCATGACAGGGGGCGCCTCTGGGGCCAACGTCCTGACTTTC
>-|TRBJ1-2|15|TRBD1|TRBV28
CASSLRGTGFYGYTF
TGTGCCAGCAGTTTAAGGGGGACAGGGTTCTATGGCTACACCTTC
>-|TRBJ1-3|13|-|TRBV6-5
CASSYGPGNTIYF
TGTGCCAGCAGTTACGGACCTGGAAACACCATATATTTT
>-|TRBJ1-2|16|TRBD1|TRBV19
CASSIATGQGSYGYTF
TGTGCCAGTAGTATAGCGACGGGACAGGGGAGCTATGGCTACACCTTC
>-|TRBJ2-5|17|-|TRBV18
CASSPLGLGLTQETQYF
TGTGCCAGCTCACCCTTGGGTCTTGGACTAACACAAGAGACCCAGTACTTC
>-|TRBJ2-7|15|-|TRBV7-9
CASSARALELGEQYF
TGTGCCAGCAGCGCACGGGCCCTAGAGTTGGGAGAGCAGTACTTC
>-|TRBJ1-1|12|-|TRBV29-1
CSVRTVNTEAFF
TGCAGCGTCAGAACGGTGAACACTGAAGCTTTCTTT
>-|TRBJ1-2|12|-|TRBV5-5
CASSTYSYGYTF
TGTGCCAGCAGCACCTACAGTTATGGCTACACCTTC
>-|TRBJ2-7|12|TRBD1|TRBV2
CASSLRTGPENF
TGTGCCAGCAGCCTAAGGACAGGCCCCGAGAACTTC
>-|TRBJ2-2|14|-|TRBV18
CASSPPLVIGELFF
TGTGCCAGCTCACCACCGCTGGTAATCGGGGAGCTGTTTTTT
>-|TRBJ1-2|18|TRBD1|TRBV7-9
CASSLGLGDRNPLWGYTF
TGTGCCAGCAGCTTAGGGTTAGGGGACAGGAATCCCCTTTGGGGCTACACCTTC
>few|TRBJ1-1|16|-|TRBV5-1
CASSLAQGVPQEKAFF
TGCGCCAGCAGCTTGGCACAGGGCGTCCCCCAGGAGAAAGCTTTCTTT
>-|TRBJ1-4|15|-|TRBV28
CASRSPGATNEKLFF
TGTGCCAGCAGGAGCCCAGGAGCAACTAATGAAAAACTGTTTTTT
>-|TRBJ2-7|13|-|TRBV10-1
CASSESGGKEQYF
TGCGCCAGCAGTGAGTCGGGTGGGAAGGAGCAGTACTTC
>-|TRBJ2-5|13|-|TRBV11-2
CASNLQLQETQYF
TGTGCCAGCAACTTACAGTTGCAGGAGACCCAGTACTTC
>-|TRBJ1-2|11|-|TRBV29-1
CSVGSNYGYTF
TGCAGCGTTGGGTCCAACTATGGCTACACCTTC
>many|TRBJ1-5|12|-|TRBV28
CASSKGWQPQHF
TGTGCCAGCAGTAAGGGATGGCAGCCCCAGCATTTT
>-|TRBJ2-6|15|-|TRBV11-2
CASSSDRSGANVLTF
TGTGCCAGCAGCTCCGACAGGTCTGGGGCCAACGTCCTGACTTTC
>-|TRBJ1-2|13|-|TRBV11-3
CASSLQQGSGYTF
TGTGCCAGCAGCTTACAACAGGGCAGTGGCTACACCTTC
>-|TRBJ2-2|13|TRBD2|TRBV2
CAGTSGRTGELFF
TGTGCCGGGACTAGCGGGAGAACCGGGGAGCTGTTTTTT
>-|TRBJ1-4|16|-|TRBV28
CASSLSSGGTNEKLFF
TGTGCCAGCAGTTTATCGTCAGGAGGCACTAATGAAAAACTGTTTTTT